The 18 T cell receptor beta chains below come from one sample, sequenced in a study of OX40 agonist ivuxolimab in advanced cancers. Produced via immunoSEQ multiplex PCR; TCRdb's table is partial and in-frame only. The profile covers 25,000 to 35,000 clones, with roughly 84% appearing a single time and 15% to 25% taken by the ten largest. Material: CD4+ or CD8+ T cells sorted from blood, obtained in a trial of the OX40 agonist ivuxolimab. The receptors were sampled from an adult with an advanced solid tumor such as melanoma, head and neck, liver or kidney cancer.

The V and J genes are TRBV21-1 and TRBJ1-2; TRBD1, as called in the table, went unchecked against the DNA. TRBV21-1 is flagged as a pseudogene. CDR3 length equals 17 residues. CDR3 in DNA: TGTGCCAGCAGCAAAATGCAGCTTCGACAGGGACGAAATGGCTACACCTTC. Amino acids: CASSKMQLRQGRNGYTF.

This sequence joins TRBV7-8 and TRBJ1-1; tentatively, D is TRBD1 (6 bases). Germline lookup yields CDR1 SGHVS and CDR2 FQNEAQ. The V end was cut by 5 bases, the J end by 4 bases, with 14 bases between. CDR3 length equals 14 residues. The CDR3 DNA reads as TGTGCCAGCAGCGGAGGAGGGGGGAGCACTGAAGCTTTCTTT. Protein product: CASSGGGGSTEAFF.

This chain connects TRBV7-8 to TRBJ2-3; TRBD2 matches at 10 bases. The CDR3 has 16 residues. Germline values: CDR1 SGHVS, CDR2 FQNEAQ. V lost 2 bases and J lost 5; bases outside the gene matches: 7. The CDR3 region is CASSLLPASGGDTQYF. DNA of the CDR3: TGTGCCAGCAGCTTACTCCCGGCTAGCGGGGGAGATACGCAGTATTTT.

V and J are TRBV28 and TRBJ1-4, with 9 bases fitting TRBD1. Germline values: CDR1 MDHEN, CDR2 SYDVKM. The CDR3 is 15 amino acids. Trimming cost V 7 bases and J 5 bases; bases outside gene matches: 8. Here the CDR3 DNA reads TGTGCCAGCACCTTCACCGGGACAGGGAATGAAAAACTGTTTTTT. Translated, it gives CASTFTGTGNEKLFF.

The V call is TRBV9, the J call TRBJ2-7; perhaps D is TRBD1 or TRBD2 (5 bases each). The germline V gene has CDR1 SGDLS and CDR2 YYNGEE. V lost 0 bases and J 3 bases, leaving 10 bases between the germline ends. The CDR3 totals 14 residues. CDR3 sequence: CASSVAGTDYEQYF. The CDR3 coding sequence is TGTGCCAGCAGCGTAGCGGGGACGGACTACGAGCAGTACTTC. Based on the CDR3 plus reference TRBV9 and TRBJ2-7, the full variable domain is DSGVTQTPKHLITATGQRVTLRCSPRSGDLSVYWYQQSLDQGLQFLIQYYNGEERAKGNILERFSAQQFPDLHSELNLSSLELGDSALYFCASSVAGTDYEQYFGPGTRLTVT.

This clone was recorded only once. The chain recombines TRBV9 with TRBJ2-1; 14 bases align to TRBD2. V trimming: 4 bases; J trimming: 5 bases; junction bases outside the gene matches: 11. This CDR3 contains 18 residues. CDR1 is SGDLS, CDR2 YYNGEE, per germline. The CDR3 reads CASSHSRTSGGTNNEQFF. The DNA for the CDR3 is TGTGCCAGCAGCCATTCCCGGACTAGCGGGGGGACAAACAATGAGCAGTTCTTC.

This clone has more than one count but fewer than ten. The V gene is TRBV5-6, the J gene TRBJ2-7; D not resolved. The CDR3 contains 15 residues. The V end lost 0 bases, the J end lost 0 bases, and 10 bases lay between the germline ends. In germline, CDR1 is SGHDT, CDR2 YYEEEE. The DNA of the CDR3 is TGTGCCAGCAGCTTGGATCGGCGGTTCTCCTACGAGCAGTACTTC. This encodes CASSLDRRFSYEQYF.

The chain carries TRBV9 and TRBJ2-3; a possible D gene is TRBD1 (6 bases). Germline loops: CDR1 SGDLS, CDR2 YYNGEE. The V end lost 4 bases, the J end lost 4 bases, and 25 bases lay between the germline ends. The CDR3 totals 18 residues. The CDR3: CASSLGGGRGSQADTQYF. The CDR3 coding sequence is TGTGCCAGCAGCCTAGGGGGTGGACGAGGAAGCCAGGCAGATACGCAGTATTTT.

The gene calls are TRBV27 and TRBJ1-2; the D gene is possibly TRBD1 (6 bases). CDR1 is MNHEY and CDR2 is SMNVEV in the germline V gene (reference sequence). Trimming stripped 4 bases from V and 8 bases from J, with 14 bases between. This CDR3 has 13 amino acids. DNA for the CDR3: TGTGCCAGCAGTTCCCTACAGGGAGAAGGCTACACCTTC. Its translation is CASSSLQGEGYTF.

The rearrangement joins TRBV7-8 to TRBJ1-2; no clear D gene. The length of the CDR3 is 13 residues. V was shortened by 6 bases and J by 4 bases, with 12 bases between the two germline ends. The germline V gene encodes CDR1 SGHVS and CDR2 FQNEAQ. In DNA form, the CDR3 reads TGTGCCAGCAGTAGGGTAGGGAGCTATGGCTACACCTTC. Its protein product is CASSRVGSYGYTF. Full variable domain (missing parts from reference TRBV7-8 and TRBJ1-2): GAGVSQSPRYKVAKRGQDVALRCDPISGHVSLFWYQQALGQGPEFLTYFQNEAQLDKSGLPSDRFFAERPEGSVSTLKIQRTQQEDSAVYLCASSRVGSYGYTFGSGTRLTVV.

This rearrangement joins TRBV6-1 to TRBJ2-3; 7 positions match TRBD1. Germline V gives CDR1 MNHNS, CDR2 SASEGT. The CDR3 extends over 15 amino acids. V gave up 4 bases and J gave up 1 base; unmatched junction bases: 5. The CDR3 region is CASSGQGPGTDTQYF. The DNA of the CDR3 is TGTGCCAGCAGTGGACAGGGACCAGGCACAGATACGCAGTATTTT.

The chain links TRBV19 to TRBJ2-7; 9 nucleotides align to TRBD2. CDR1 and CDR2 (germline): LNHDA, SQIVND (reference sequence). There are 15 residues in the CDR3. V shed 5 bases, J shed 3 bases, and the junction held 8 bases outside the gene matches. The CDR3 DNA reads TGTGCCAGTAGTCCTAGACTAGCGGCAAGCTACGAGCAGTACTTC. Its protein is CASSPRLAASYEQYF.

The chain couples TRBV5-6 to TRBJ1-5, with D perhaps TRBD1 (5 bases). The CDR3 contains 14 residues. The V end lost 2 bases, the J end lost 4 bases, and 10 bases lay between the germline ends. CDR1 and CDR2 from the germline V gene are SGHDT and YYEEEE. CDR3 residues: CASSLGVGNQPQHF. DNA for the CDR3: TGTGCCAGCAGCTTAGGGGTTGGTAATCAGCCCCAGCATTTT.

The rearrangement uses TRBV27 and TRBJ2-7; 7 bases map to TRBD1. The CDR3 is made up of 16 amino acids. The V gene's germline CDR1 is MNHEY and CDR2 SMNVEV (reference sequence). J gave up 0 bases and V 5 bases, and 10 bases lay outside the gene matches. CDR3 in DNA: TGTGCCAGCAGTCCCTCCCCCGGGACAGACTCCTACGAGCAGTACTTC. Encoded protein: CASSPSPGTDSYEQYF.

V is TRBV7-3 and J is TRBJ2-7; TRBD1 matches at 10 bases. Germline V gives CDR1 SGHTA, CDR2 FQGTGA. There are 13 residues in the CDR3. Trimming took 6 bases from V and 5 from J; bases not matched to a gene: 4. CDR3 nucleotide sequence: TGTGCCAGCAGACGTGGACAGGGGGACGAGCAGTACTTC. The encoded protein is CASRRGQGDEQYF. Combining the CDR3 with reference TRBV7-3 and TRBJ2-7 gives the whole variable domain GAGVSQTPSNKVTEKGKYVELRCDPISGHTALYWYRQSLGQGPEFLIYFQGTGAADDSGLPNDRFFAVRPEGSVSTLKIQRTERGDSAVYLCASRRGQGDEQYFGPGTRLTVT.

The genes are TRBV15 and TRBJ2-3; D ambiguous. The CDR3 is made up of 15 amino acids. V gave up 0 bases and J gave up 7 bases, with 14 bases separating them. CDR1 and CDR2 (germline): LNHNV, YYDKDF (reference sequence). The CDR3 region is CATSRDLGPAHTQYF. In nucleotides, the CDR3 is TGTGCCACCAGCAGAGATCTTGGGCCAGCCCATACGCAGTATTTT. Using reference TRBV15 and TRBJ2-3 for the parts outside the CDR3, the full variable domain is DAMVIQNPRYQVTQFGKPVTLSCSQTLNHNVMYWYQQKSSQAPKLLFHYYDKDFNNEADTPDNFQSRRPNTSFCFLDIRSPGLGDTAMYLCATSRDLGPAHTQYFGPGTRLTVL.

Details on this clone: In the same sample, other DNA sequences code for this CDR3. The rearrangement links TRBV4-3 to TRBJ1-4; the D is unclear. V was trimmed by 1 base and J by 5 bases, leaving 11 bases between them. Germline V CDR1 and CDR2: LGHNA, YSLEER. There are 15 residues in the CDR3. Here the CDR3 reads CASSQGSGFNEKLFF. CDR3 in DNA: TGCGCCAGCAGCCAAGGTTCAGGATTCAATGAAAAACTGTTTTTT.

The chain couples TRBV2 to TRBJ1-5; no clear D. With 7 bases removed from V and 2 bases from J, the gap between germline ends came to 9 bases. This CDR3 is built from 13 residues. CDR1 SNHLY and CDR2 FYNNEI come from the germline V gene. CDR3 DNA sequence: TGTGCCAGCATCCCCGAGCGCAATCAGCCCCAGCATTTT. The encoded protein is CASIPERNQPQHF.